A single sample is the source of the 11 T cell receptor beta chains below, sequenced in a study of CD8 T cells in ankylosing spondylitis. MiXCR, run by TCRdb on the 5' RACE reads, gives a single entry per CDR3 protein. There are under 300,000 distinct CDR3 sequences in the sample; approximately 20% occur only once, and roughly 34% lies in the top ten. Input material: blood, either unsorted or a sorted T cell fraction (not recorded which). Receptor source: a male donor with ankylosing spondylitis or in good health (not recorded which).

Details on this clonotype: A read error may account for a junction end that differs from germline. The V and J genes are TRBV29-1 and TRBJ2-2, with D tentatively TRBD1 (5 bases). Germline V CDR1 and CDR2: SQVTM, ANQGSEA. The CDR3 sequence is 13 residues long. The CDR3 sequence: CSGMTANTGELFF. In DNA, the CDR3 is TGCAGCGGTATGACAGCGAATACCGGGGAGCTGTTTTTT.

This clonotype was seen many times. V gene TRBV4-3 combines with J gene TRBJ2-7; D perhaps matches TRBD2 (6 bases). Trimming took 0 bases from V and 4 from J, leaving 10 bases between them. In germline, CDR1 is LGHNA, CDR2 YSLEER. The CDR3 has 14 residues. The CDR3 DNA reads TGCGCCAGCAGCCAAGACCAGACTAGATACGAGCAGTACTTC. Translated, it gives CASSQDQTRYEQYF.

The chain uses TRBV24-1 and TRBJ1-5; D is unclear. This CDR3 comprises 13 residues. Germline assignment: CDR1 KGHDR and CDR2 SFDVKD. The V end lost 9 bases, the J end lost 2 bases, and 10 bases lay between the germline ends. As DNA, the CDR3 is TGTGCCACCTCCCCTGGAGGCAATCAGCCCCAGCATTTT. Protein sequence: CATSPGGNQPQHF.

This clonotype was observed a few times. The genes are TRBV6-4 and TRBJ2-3; D perhaps matches TRBD2 (6 bases). The germline V gene encodes CDR1 MRHNA and CDR2 SNTAGT. This CDR3 is built from 16 residues. Trimming took 4 bases from V and 3 from J, leaving 17 bases between them. The CDR3, as DNA: TGTGCCAGCAGTGGACACTCGGGGGAGCCAACAGATACGCAGTATTTT. It specifies CASSGHSGEPTDTQYF.

This clonotype was counted a few times. The chain combines TRBV20-1 with TRBJ2-7; D may match TRBD1 or TRBD2 (6 bases each). This CDR3 contains 12 residues. The V end lost 6 bases, the J end lost 2 bases, and 11 bases lay between the germline ends. Germline V gene sequence: CDR1 DFQATT, CDR2 SNEGSKA (reference sequence). In DNA, the CDR3 is TGCAGTGCGGGGGGCGGGGCCTACGAGCAGTACTTC. Its translation: CSAGGGAYEQYF.

At least ten counts were recorded for this clonotype. The chain uses TRBV4-1 and TRBJ2-1; 8 bases map to TRBD1. The trim removed 0 bases at V and 7 bases at J, leaving 11 bases unmatched. The germline V gene encodes CDR1 MGHRA and CDR2 YSYEKL. The CDR3 loop spans 17 amino acids. In nucleotides, the CDR3 is TGCGCCAGCAGCCAAGATATAAGTCAGGGGGCCCGAAATGAGCAGTTCTTC. This encodes CASSQDISQGARNEQFF.

This clonotype was recorded many times. The CDR3 nucleotides read TGTGCCAGCAGTGAACTACCCTCCGAGCAGTACTTC. Protein: CASSELPSEQYF. This rearrangement joins TRBV2 to TRBJ2-7; D gene uncertain. Germline CDR1 and CDR2: SNHLY and FYNNEI. The CDR3 has 12 residues. V lost 2 bases and J lost 6, with 8 bases in between. The full variable domain, with the rest looked up from reference TRBV2 and TRBJ2-7, is EPEVTQTPSHQVTQMGQEVILRCVPISNHLYFYWYRQILGQKVEFLVSFYNNEISEKSEIFDDQFSVERPDGSNFTLKIRSTKLEDSAMYFCASSELPSEQYFGPGTRLTVT.

The genes are TRBV7-9 and TRBJ2-7; 8 bases align to TRBD2. J was trimmed by 1 base and V by 4 bases; bases with no gene match: 9. This CDR3 region has 16 residues. Germline CDR1 SEHNR, CDR2 FQNEAQ (reference sequence). CDR3 bases: TGTGCCAGCAGCTCCGACGGCGCGGGGGGATCCTACGAGCAGTACTTC. Translation: CASSSDGAGGSYEQYF.

This clonotype was counted a few times. The chain employs TRBV3-1 and TRBJ2-2; D might be TRBD1 (7 bases). The CDR3 runs 16 residues. CDR1 LGHDT and CDR2 YNNKEL come from the germline V gene (reference sequence). The ends were cut back, 2 bases at V and 4 bases at J, with 14 bases in the middle. The CDR3 nucleotides are TGTGCCAGCAGCCAAAACAACAGGGGAGGCACCGGGGAGCTGTTTTTT. Translating it yields CASSQNNRGGTGELFF.

CDR3 in amino acids: CASSFTGGVTEAFF. CDR3 coding DNA: TGTGCCAGCAGTTTCACAGGGGGTGTCACTGAAGCTTTCTTT. V usage is TRBV6-5 and J usage is TRBJ1-1; TRBD1 aligns across 8 bases. Per the germline V gene, CDR1 is MNHEY and CDR2 is SVGAGI. The CDR3 extends over 14 amino acids. Germline trimming cut 4 bases from V and 4 bases from J; bases unmatched to any gene: 5.

The V gene is TRBV9, the J gene TRBJ2-2; D perhaps matches TRBD2 (6 bases). The CDR3 is 15 residues long. V was shortened by 3 bases and J by 3 bases, with 12 bases between the two germline ends. In germline, CDR1 is SGDLS, CDR2 YYNGEE. The CDR3 coding sequence is TGTGCCAGCAGCGCGGGAGCCTCGGACACCGGGGAGCTGTTTTTT. Encoded protein: CASSAGASDTGELFF.